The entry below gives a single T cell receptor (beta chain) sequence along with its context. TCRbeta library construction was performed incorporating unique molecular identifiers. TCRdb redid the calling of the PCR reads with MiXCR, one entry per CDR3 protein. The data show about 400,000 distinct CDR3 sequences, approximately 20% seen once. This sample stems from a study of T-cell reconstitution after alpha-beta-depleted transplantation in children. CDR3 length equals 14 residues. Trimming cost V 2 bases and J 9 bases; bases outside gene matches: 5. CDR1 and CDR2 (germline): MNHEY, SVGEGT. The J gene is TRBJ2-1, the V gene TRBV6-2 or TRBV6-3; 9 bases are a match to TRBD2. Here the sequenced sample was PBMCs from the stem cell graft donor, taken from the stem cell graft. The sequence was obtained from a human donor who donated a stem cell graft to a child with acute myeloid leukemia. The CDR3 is CASSYLSSGTEQFF. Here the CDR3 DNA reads TGTGCCAGCAGTTACCTATCTAGCGGGACTGAGCAGTTCTTC.